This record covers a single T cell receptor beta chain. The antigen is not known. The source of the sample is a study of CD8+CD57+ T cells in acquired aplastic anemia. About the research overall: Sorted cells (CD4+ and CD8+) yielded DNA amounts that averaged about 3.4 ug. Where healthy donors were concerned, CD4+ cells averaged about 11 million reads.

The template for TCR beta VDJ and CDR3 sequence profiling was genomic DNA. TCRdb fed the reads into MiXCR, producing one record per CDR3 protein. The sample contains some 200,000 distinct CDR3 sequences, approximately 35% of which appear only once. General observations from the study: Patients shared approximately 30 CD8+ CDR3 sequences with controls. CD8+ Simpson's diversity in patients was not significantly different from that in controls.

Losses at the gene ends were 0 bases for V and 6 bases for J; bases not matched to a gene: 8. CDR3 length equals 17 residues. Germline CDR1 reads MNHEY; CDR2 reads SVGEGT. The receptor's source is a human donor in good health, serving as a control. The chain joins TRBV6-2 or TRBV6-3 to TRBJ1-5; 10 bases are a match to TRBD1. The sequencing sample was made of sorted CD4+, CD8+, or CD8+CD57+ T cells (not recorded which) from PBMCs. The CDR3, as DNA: TGTGCCAGCAGTTACTCGAGACAGGGGGCGAATAGTCAGCCCCAGCATTTT. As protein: CASSYSRQGANSQPQHF.